Presented here are 9 T cell receptor beta chains from one specimen sequenced in a study of cytomegalovirus exposure and HLA in healthy donors. PCR primers comprised 60 Vbeta and 13 Jbeta primers. Profiled with immunoSEQ multiplex PCR; TCRdb holds only in-frame clones, not every one. The data show some 130,000 clones, approximately 80% seen once. Specimen: PBMCs. These receptors were obtained from a man aged 50-60 years in good health and CMV-seronegative.

This clone was recorded once. The CDR3: CASSWGRRDYTDTQYF. The DNA for the CDR3 is TGTGCCAGCAGTTGGGGCCGGCGGGATTACACAGATACGCAGTATTTT. The rearrangement joins TRBV27 to TRBJ2-3; TRBD2 is a possible D gene (6 bases). Looked up from germline, CDR1 is MNHEY and CDR2 is SMNVEV (reference sequence). The germline V and J ends were trimmed by 4 bases and 2 bases, with 16 bases remaining between them. The length of the CDR3 is 16 residues.

In its sample, this clone was seen once. The chain carries TRBV7-9 and TRBJ2-5; TRBD2 matches 8 bases. V was pared by 6 bases and J by 5 bases, with 5 bases of the junction left unmatched. CDR3 length: 13 residues. CDR1 is SEHNR, CDR2 FQNEAQ, per germline (reference sequence). The CDR3 here is CASRGLAGETQYF. Written as DNA, the CDR3 is TGTGCCAGCAGAGGACTAGCCGGGGAGACCCAGTACTTC.

The chain employs TRBV10-2 and TRBJ2-7; 8 nucleotides align to TRBD2. V shed 6 bases, J shed 2 bases, and the junction held 6 bases outside the gene matches. This CDR3 comprises 14 residues. The germline gives CDR1 WSHSY, CDR2 SAAADI. The CDR3 is CASRVAGPTYEQYF. The CDR3 DNA is TGCGCCAGCAGGGTAGCGGGACCTACCTACGAGCAGTACTTC.

The rearrangement links TRBV30 to TRBJ2-5; 10 positions match TRBD2. CDR1 is GTSNPN, CDR2 SVGIG, per germline (reference sequence). CDR3 length: 16 amino acids. V shed 3 bases and J 2 bases; nucleotides not matched to a gene: 9. Written as DNA, the CDR3 is TGTGCCTGGAGAGGACTAGCGGCGCCCCTACAAGAGACCCAGTACTTC. Translated, it gives CAWRGLAAPLQETQYF. The full variable domain, in which reference TRBV30 and TRBJ2-5 provide the parts outside the CDR3, is SQTIHQWPATLVQPVGSPLSLECTVEGTSNPNLYWYRQAAGRGLQLLFYSVGIGQISSEVPQNLSASRPQDRQFILSSKKLLLSDSGFYLCAWRGLAAPLQETQYFGPGTRLLVL.

The chain is built from TRBV30 and TRBJ2-7; 9 bases agree with TRBD1. Germline CDR1 GTSNPN, CDR2 SVGIG (reference sequence). Germline trimming cut 4 bases from V and 4 bases from J; bases unmatched to any gene: 8. This CDR3 is 14 amino acids long. The CDR3 protein is CAWIPGQGLYEQYF. The CDR3 coding sequence is TGTGCCTGGATACCGGGACAGGGTTTATACGAGCAGTACTTC.

The chain has TRBV5-6 and TRBJ1-1; 10 bases fit TRBD1. The CDR3 spans 15 residues. The V segment lost 7 bases and the J segment 10 bases; nucleotides outside the gene matches: 16. Germline assignment: CDR1 SGHDT and CDR2 YYEEEE. CDR3 loop: CASRVWGQGFLGAFF. The CDR3 coding sequence is TGTGCCAGCCGGGTCTGGGGACAGGGGTTCCTCGGAGCTTTCTTT.

The rearrangement joins TRBV28 to TRBJ2-7, with a weak D call TRBD2 (5 bases). Trimming cost V 6 bases and J 6 bases, with 18 bases left between them. In germline, CDR1 is MDHEN, CDR2 SYDVKM. This CDR3 is built from 14 residues. CDR3 nucleotide sequence: TGTGCCAGCAGACGCAACTACAACCGGGGCGAGCAGTACTTC. It encodes CASRRNYNRGEQYF.

The rearrangement uses TRBV11-1 and TRBJ2-5; D is unresolved. Germline assignment: CDR1 SGHAT and CDR2 FQDESV (reference sequence). This CDR3 has 14 residues. Trimming pared 5 bases from V and 5 bases from J, leaving 15 bases between. The chain's CDR3 is CASSIDTGWETQYF. The CDR3 nucleotides are TGTGCCAGCAGCATCGACACCGGCTGGGAGACCCAGTACTTC. Variable domain in full (rest from reference TRBV11-1 and TRBJ2-5): EAEVAQSPRYKITEKSQAVAFWCDPISGHATLYWYRQILGQGPELLVQFQDESVVDDSQLPKDRFSAERLKGVDSTLKIQPAELGDSAMYLCASSIDTGWETQYFGPGTRLLVL.

As to this clone: Other nucleotide sequences from this sample produce the same CDR3. The rearrangement joins TRBV19 to TRBJ1-5, with D hard to call. The germline V gene encodes CDR1 LNHDA and CDR2 SQIVND (reference sequence). CDR3 length equals 14 residues. The V end lost 1 base, the J end lost 2 bases, and 6 bases lay between the germline ends. CDR3 nucleotide sequence: TGTGCCAGTAGTATAGGTCGGGGCAATCAGCCCCAGCATTTT. This sequence encodes CASSIGRGNQPQHF.